This T cell receptor beta chain appears in the sequencing data of a study of shared clonotypes between healthy human individuals. Overall study context: Aged between 18 and 49, the donors were a couple of women and a few men.

TCRdb's copy holds only in-frame clones and misses some; the assay was immunoSEQ multiplex PCR. The data hold about 480,000 clones, with 79% observed a single time. This clone was seen more than once but under ten times. The germline CDR1 and CDR2 sequences are LGHNA and YNFKEQ. The CDR3 contains 12 residues. Trimming pared 1 base from V and 1 base from J, leaving 2 bases between. The chain links TRBV4-2 to TRBJ2-7; no reliable D call. The TCR comes from a woman aged 35 to 49 in good health. Some clones in this sample may be carry-over from other donors' samples. Sequencing was carried out using PBMCs. This CDR3 reads CASSQVSYEQYF. The CDR3 nucleotides are TGTGCCAGCAGCCAAGTTTCCTACGAGCAGTACTTC.